This T cell receptor beta chain was documented in a study of blood T cell repertoires in COVID-19. Overall study context: From T cells, B-cell-depleted T cells, or PBMCs came the material, which was cDNA or gDNA.

This CDR3 comprises 16 residues. V shed 2 bases, J shed 4 bases, and the junction held 5 bases outside the gene matches. CDR1 ENHRY and CDR2 SYGVKD come from the germline V gene. The protocol was immunoSEQ multiplex PCR, while the TCRdb copy is restricted to in-frame clones and leaves out a portion. The data hold about 89,000 clones, with approximately 90% observed a single time. Sequencing input: peripheral blood. The chain couples TRBV10-3 to TRBJ2-2; 9 bases map to TRBD1. The clonotype originates from a human donor with active COVID-19. The donor label of this sample is uncertain. For the CDR3, the DNA is TGTGCCATCAGTGAGGCCGGGACAGGGCCCACCGGGGAGCTGTTTTTT. It codes for CAISEAGTGPTGELFF.